The 11 T cell receptor beta chains reported below all come from one sample, sequenced in a study of human T cells and chemical hapten exposure listed by TCRdb under 2021. What this sample's time point label stands for: patch test 2, 6 weeks after DPC sensitization. Taken with the paper, the label for treatment or condition translates to: therapeutic diphenylcyclopropenone sensitization with weekly scalp DPC. The library relied on RACE. TCRdb names NextSeq 500 as the instrument used. TCRdb's own reprocessing of the public reads used fastp at Q25 and MiXCR and kept productive beta chains. Rows are unified per CDR3 protein, each entry keeping the most common DNA and genes. Present in this sample are some 80,000 distinct CDR3 sequences, roughly 12% of which were seen just once. More than 1.5% of the sample rests with the top ten. The sequenced sample was whole blood, obtained in connection with sensitization to the hapten diphenylcyclopropenone (DPC). Every receptor here comes from a man aged 18-30 years with alopecia areata. Some clones in this sample may be carry-over from other donors' samples.

This clonotype has just a few counts. The chain recombines TRBV7-9 with TRBJ1-2; a weak D match, TRBD1 (6 bases). The CDR3 extends over 15 amino acids. Germline CDR1 reads SEHNR; CDR2 reads FQNEAQ (reference sequence). Trimming stripped 5 bases from V and 6 bases from J, with 19 bases between. This CDR3 reads CASSLHQGRSHGYTF. CDR3 coding DNA: TGTGCCAGCAGCCTACACCAGGGGCGCAGCCATGGCTACACCTTC.

This clonotype has only a few counts. V usage is TRBV12-3 or TRBV12-4 and J usage is TRBJ2-7, with a possible D match to TRBD1 (6 bases). The CDR3 spans 14 residues. V was cut by 5 bases and J by 3 bases, with 14 bases left in between. For the CDR3, the DNA is TGTGCCAGCAGTGTAACAGGGTACGGCTACGAGCAGTACTTC. Amino acid sequence: CASSVTGYGYEQYF.

The table lists this clonotype with many counts. The chain recombines TRBV7-9 with TRBJ2-1, with 7 bases lining up with TRBD2. This CDR3 is built from 15 residues. The germline CDR1 and CDR2 sequences are SEHNR and FQNEAQ (reference sequence). The V segment lost 5 bases and the J segment 0 bases; nucleotides outside the gene matches: 4. The chain's CDR3 is CASSIAGVSYNEQFF. The CDR3 DNA is TGTGCCAGCAGCATCGCGGGGGTCTCCTACAATGAGCAGTTCTTC.

This clonotype has only a few counts. V and J are TRBV9 and TRBJ1-1; the D is unclear. V was cut by 0 bases and J by 1 base, with 7 bases left in between. CDR1 is SGDLS, CDR2 YYNGEE, per germline. The CDR3 is made up of 14 amino acids. Here the CDR3 reads CASSVAVENTEAFF. In DNA form, the CDR3 reads TGTGCCAGCAGCGTAGCTGTGGAGAACACTGAAGCTTTCTTT.

This clonotype was counted ten times or more. The V call is TRBV6-6, the J call TRBJ1-2; possible D gene TRBD1, 5 bases. CDR3 length: 15 residues. The V gene lost 2 bases and the J gene lost 2 bases, with 12 bases spanning the gap. CDR1 MNHNY and CDR2 SVGAGI come from the germline V gene (reference sequence). CDR3 loop: CASSYMAGTNYGYTF. For the CDR3, the DNA is TGTGCCAGCAGTTACATGGCAGGGACCAACTATGGCTACACCTTC.

V usage is TRBV4-1 and J usage is TRBJ2-7; D gene uncertain. V lost 4 bases to trimming and J lost 0 bases, with 10 bases between them. The length of the CDR3 is 14 residues. Germline loops: CDR1 MGHRA, CDR2 YSYEKL. As DNA, the CDR3 is TGCGCCAGCAGCCGGGCACAGAACTCCTACGAGCAGTACTTC. It yields the protein CASSRAQNSYEQYF.

This clonotype was picked up a small number of times. The gene calls are TRBV4-1 and TRBJ1-3; D might be TRBD1 (5 bases). V dropped 4 bases and J dropped 2 bases, with 12 bases sitting between them. The germline gives CDR1 MGHRA, CDR2 YSYEKL. The CDR3 sequence is 15 residues long. The CDR3 loop is CASSRIWGTGNTIYF. The CDR3 coding sequence is TGCGCCAGCAGCCGAATATGGGGGACTGGAAACACCATATATTTT.

This clonotype has at least ten counts. The chain employs TRBV12-3 or TRBV12-4 and TRBJ2-5, with 7 bases that match TRBD2. The junction had 6 bases not matched to a gene; V was cut back by 5 bases and J by 3 bases. This CDR3 contains 14 residues. The CDR3 nucleotides are TGTGCCAGCAGTCCTGGACTAGATGAAGAGACCCAGTACTTC. Translation: CASSPGLDEETQYF.

The table lists this clonotype with many counts. The chain recombines TRBV7-6 with TRBJ1-5; no reliable D call. This CDR3 is 15 amino acids long. From germline, CDR1 is SGHVS and CDR2 FNYEAQ. V shed 1 base and J shed 1 base, with 8 bases lying between them. This CDR3 is CASSLGSMSNQPQHF. In DNA, the CDR3 is TGTGCCAGCAGCTTAGGATCTATGAGCAATCAGCCCCAGCATTTT.

This clonotype has ten or more counts. The J gene is TRBJ2-2, the V gene TRBV12-3 or TRBV12-4, with TRBD1 matching 7 bases. This CDR3 comprises 14 residues. J lost 9 bases, V lost 3 bases, and 7 bases had no gene match. DNA for the CDR3: TGTGCCAGCAGTTTTCCGACAGGGTCGAGGGAGCTGTTTTTT. Encoded protein: CASSFPTGSRELFF.

This clonotype was counted many times. The chain uses TRBV11-2 and TRBJ2-2; weak D call: TRBD1 (5 bases). The length of the CDR3 is 14 residues. Looked up from germline, CDR1 is SGHAT and CDR2 is FQNNGV. The ends were cut back, 10 bases at V and 4 bases at J, with 16 bases in the middle. The CDR3 sequence: CATQFDSRTGELFF. The CDR3 DNA reads TGTGCCACCCAATTCGACAGCCGCACCGGGGAGCTGTTTTTT.